The clone carrying this T cell receptor (beta chain) was recorded once. These data come from a study of cytotoxic CD8 clonotypes in ibrutinib-treated CLL. Study-level information: Response samples were drawn at a median of about eleven months of treatment, range 6 to 36.

The TCR beta libraries used 1.5 to 2 micrograms of genomic DNA that came from cryopreserved PBMCs. The assay was immunoSEQ multiplex PCR, and TCRdb's table has in-frame clones only and misses some. The data contain approximately 92,000 clones, more than 70% of them singletons. Trimming removed 1 base at V and 1 base at J, with 4 bases between. The V gene's germline CDR1 is GTSNPN and CDR2 SVGIG (reference sequence). The CDR3 covers 12 residues. The sequence came from a human donor with chronic lymphocytic leukemia. The V gene is TRBV30, the J gene TRBJ1-2, with D unclear. Source: PBMCs, taken after 24 months of ibrutinib treatment. CDR3 DNA: TGTGCCTGGAGTGGGGGTAACTATGGCTACACCTTC. Residues: CAWSGGNYGYTF. Drawing the rest from reference TRBV30 and TRBJ1-2, the complete variable domain is SQTIHQWPATLVQPVGSPLSLECTVEGTSNPNLYWYRQAAGRGLQLLFYSVGIGQISSEVPQNLSASRPQDRQFILSSKKLLLSDSGFYLCAWSGGNYGYTFGSGTRLTVV.